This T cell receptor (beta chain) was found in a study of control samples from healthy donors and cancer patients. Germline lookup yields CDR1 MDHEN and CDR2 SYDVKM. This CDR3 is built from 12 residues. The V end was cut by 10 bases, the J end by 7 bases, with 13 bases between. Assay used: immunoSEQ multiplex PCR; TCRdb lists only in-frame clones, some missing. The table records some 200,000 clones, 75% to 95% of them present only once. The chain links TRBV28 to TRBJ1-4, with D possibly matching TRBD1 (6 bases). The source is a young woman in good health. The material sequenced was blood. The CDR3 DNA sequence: TGTGCCACCGGACAGCTCGTTGAAAAACTGTTTTTT. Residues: CATGQLVEKLFF.